The 18 T cell receptor beta chains reported below all come from one sample, sequenced in a study of naive and memory T cell subsets. TCR cDNA received a 3' ligated oligonucleotide that carried a UMI. Ligated cDNA underwent four rounds of PCR with nested alpha and beta constant region primers and SP2. TCRdb redid the calling of the 5' RACE reads with MiXCR, one entry per CDR3 protein. The repertoire consists of tens of thousands of distinct CDR3 sequences, with 6% to 8.5% occurring once and the leading ten covering 9.8%. These TCRs come from a female donor in good health.

The chain is built from TRBV6-1 and TRBJ2-3; no definite D call. CDR1 and CDR2 (germline): MNHNS, SASEGT. V lost 7 bases and J 3 bases, leaving 8 bases between the germline ends. CDR3 length equals 12 residues. CDR3 in amino acids: CASTVLTDTQYF. CDR3 nucleotide sequence: TGTGCCAGCACCGTACTAACAGATACGCAGTATTTT.

This clonotype was seen repeatedly, ten times or more. The V and J genes are TRBV3-1 and TRBJ1-2; a possible D gene is TRBD1 (5 bases). Between the trimmed V and J ends, which lost 6 bases and 0 bases, there was a span of 8 bases. The CDR3 sequence is 13 residues long. Germline CDR1 and CDR2: LGHDT and YNNKEL (reference sequence). DNA for the CDR3: TGTGCCAGCAGGGGGGTAGCTAACTATGGCTACACCTTC. Its protein is CASRGVANYGYTF.

This clonotype was counted between two and nine times. The V call is TRBV19, the J call TRBJ2-3; D call uncertain. There are 11 residues in the CDR3. Per germline, CDR1 LNHDA and CDR2 SQIVND (reference sequence). V was cut by 8 bases and J by 7 bases, with 10 bases left in between. In DNA form, the CDR3 reads TGTGCCAGTGGCAGGCTGAATACGCAGTATTTT. Translation: CASGRLNTQYF.

This clonotype has more than one count but fewer than ten. The chain carries TRBV29-1 and TRBJ1-1, with TRBD1 as a possible D gene (5 bases). The CDR3 loop spans 14 amino acids. Germline V CDR1 and CDR2: SQVTM, ANQGSEA. With 8 bases removed from V and 1 base from J, the gap between germline ends came to 17 bases. CDR3: CSSRIGAKNTEAFF. The CDR3 DNA follows: TGCAGCTCCAGGATCGGGGCCAAGAACACTGAAGCTTTCTTT.

The table lists this clonotype with a few counts. This rearrangement joins TRBV6-2 or TRBV6-3 to TRBJ1-6; D remains ambiguous. The CDR3 contains 13 residues. CDR1 and CDR2 (germline): MNHEY, SVGEGT. Trimming shortened V by 7 bases and J by 9 bases, and 13 bases separated the two germline ends. CDR3 sequence (DNA): TGTGCCAGCAAAGTACAGTCGAGTTCACCCCTCCACTTT. It yields the protein CASKVQSSSPLHF.

This clonotype was detected ten times or more. The V call is TRBV19, the J call TRBJ1-4, with D perhaps matching TRBD1 (5 bases). CDR3 size: 13 residues. Trimming left V 2 bases short and J 9 bases short, with 10 bases between. The germline V gene has CDR1 LNHDA and CDR2 SQIVND (reference sequence). Here the CDR3 DNA reads TGTGCCAGTAGTATATCGGAGGGGAAAAAACTGTTTTTT. Its protein is CASSISEGKKLFF.

Ten or more counts support this clonotype. The rearrangement links TRBV4-3 to TRBJ1-3; tentative D call: TRBD1 (5 bases). CDR3 size: 14 residues. The germline CDR1 and CDR2 sequences are LGHNA and YSLEER. V was trimmed by 6 bases and J by 4 bases, leaving 13 bases between them. CDR3 protein: CASRQWTSGNTIYF. For the CDR3, the DNA is TGCGCCAGCAGGCAATGGACATCCGGAAACACCATATATTTT.

This clonotype was observed many times. The V gene is TRBV2, the J gene TRBJ1-6, with D perhaps TRBD1 (5 bases). The CDR3 is 16 residues long. CDR1 is SNHLY, CDR2 FYNNEI, per germline. V dropped 5 bases and J dropped 0 bases, with 11 bases sitting between them. CDR3 amino acids: CASSPRGSSYNSPLHF. The CDR3, as DNA: TGTGCCAGCAGTCCCCGGGGGAGCTCCTATAATTCACCCCTCCACTTT. Together with reference TRBV2 and TRBJ1-6, the CDR3 gives the full variable domain: EPEVTQTPSHQVTQMGQEVILRCVPISNHLYFYWYRQILGQKVEFLVSFYNNEISEKSEIFDDQFSVERPDGSNFTLKIRSTKLEDSAMYFCASSPRGSSYNSPLHFGNGTRLTVT.

This clonotype was recorded a few times. The chain couples TRBV5-5 to TRBJ1-2; a possible D gene is TRBD1 (5 bases). This CDR3 spans 16 amino acids. Germline CDR1 reads SGHKS; CDR2 reads YYEKEE (reference sequence). V lost 2 bases to trimming and J lost 4 bases, with 18 bases between them. The CDR3 spells CASSLGAGSPRYGYTF. DNA of the CDR3: TGTGCCAGCAGCTTAGGGGCCGGGAGCCCCCGCTATGGCTACACCTTC.

This sequence joins TRBV29-1 and TRBJ1-4, with TRBD1 identical over 7 bases. The ends lost 6 bases at V and 8 bases at J; junction bases unmatched: 3. This CDR3 comprises 11 residues. CDR1 is SQVTM, CDR2 ANQGSEA, per germline. CDR3 nucleotides: TGCAGCGTCCGGGACAGAGAAAAACTGTTTTTT. Translated: CSVRDREKLFF.

V and J are TRBV12-3 or TRBV12-4 and TRBJ1-4, with 8 bases matching TRBD1. The CDR3 has 14 amino acids. Trimming cost V 6 bases and J 8 bases; bases outside gene matches: 8. The CDR3 loop is CASSLDRGGEKLFF. The DNA for the CDR3 is TGTGCCAGCAGCCTCGACAGGGGCGGCGAAAAACTGTTTTTT.

This clonotype was detected only a few times. The J gene is TRBJ1-1, the V gene TRBV7-9, with D maybe TRBD1 (6 bases). V lost 2 bases to trimming and J lost 4 bases, with 14 bases between them. Germline values: CDR1 SEHNR, CDR2 FQNEAQ (reference sequence). The CDR3 consists of 15 residues. This CDR3 reads CASSLRSGGLTEAFF. In DNA form, the CDR3 reads TGTGCCAGCAGCTTACGTTCTGGGGGGCTCACTGAAGCTTTCTTT.

V gene TRBV9 combines with J gene TRBJ2-7, with D perhaps matching TRBD2 (6 bases). Germline CDR1 reads SGDLS; CDR2 reads YYNGEE. This CDR3 spans 15 amino acids. V was pared by 4 bases and J by 0 bases, with 14 bases between. CDR3 loop: CASSPDLASSYEQYF. As DNA, the CDR3 is TGTGCCAGCAGCCCGGATCTAGCGAGCTCCTACGAGCAGTACTTC.

In its sample, this clonotype was seen many times. The gene calls are TRBV7-9 and TRBJ2-1; D may match TRBD1 or TRBD2 (5 bases each). Trimming shortened V by 5 bases and J by 0 bases, and 14 bases separated the two germline ends. The CDR3 contains 16 residues. Germline-derived CDR1 and CDR2 are SEHNR and FQNEAQ (reference sequence). CDR3 loop: CASSGGSGSSYNEQFF. The DNA for the CDR3 is TGTGCCAGCAGCGGGGGTTCGGGAAGCTCCTACAATGAGCAGTTCTTC.

There are a few counts of this clonotype. The V gene is TRBV20-1, the J gene TRBJ2-6; unclear D gene. Trimming stripped 3 bases from V and 4 bases from J, with 10 bases between. This CDR3 has 14 residues. From germline, CDR1 is DFQATT and CDR2 SNEGSKA (reference sequence). Here the CDR3 DNA reads TGCAGTGCTAGCGCTAGGGCGGGGGCCAACGTCCTGACTTTC. Translating gives CSASARAGANVLTF.

This CDR3 reads CASSLGGGQFNYGYTF. The CDR3 DNA is TGTGCCAGCAGCTTAGGGGGGGGGCAATTTAACTATGGCTACACCTTC. The chain links TRBV7-2 to TRBJ1-2; D is possibly TRBD1 (6 bases). V lost 1 base and J 1 base, leaving 13 bases between the germline ends. From germline, CDR1 is SGHTA and CDR2 FQGNSA. The CDR3 has 16 residues.

Of note for this clonotype: A much bigger clone sits one base away, suggesting this may be a read error. This chain connects TRBV12-3 or TRBV12-4 to TRBJ1-1; TRBD1 is a possible D gene (6 bases). This CDR3 is 16 amino acids long. V lost 5 bases, J lost 6 bases, and 22 bases lay in between. The CDR3 DNA sequence: TGTGCCAGCAGTCCGAGGTGGGGCAGGGGAGCGTCTGAAGCTTTCTTT. Protein sequence: CASSPRWGRGASEAFF.

This clonotype was recorded many times. This chain uses TRBV7-9 with TRBJ2-5; tentatively, D is TRBD1 (5 bases). Germline V lookup: CDR1 SEHNR, CDR2 FQNEAQ (reference sequence). CDR3 length: 12 residues. V was cut by 6 bases and J by 7 bases, with 12 bases left in between. The CDR3 loop reads CASSNRRGTQYF. DNA of the CDR3: TGTGCCAGCAGTAACAGGAGAGGGACCCAGTACTTC. The full variable domain, completed using reference TRBV7-9 and TRBJ2-5, is DTGVSQNPRHKITKRGQNVTFRCDPISEHNRLYWYRQTLGQGPEFLTYFQNEAQLEKSRLLSDRFSAERPKGSFSTLEIQRTEQGDSAMYLCASSNRRGTQYFGPGTRLLVL.